A selection of T cell receptor beta chains follows, all from one sample in a study of immune evolution from preneoplasia to lung adenocarcinoma. The method was immunoSEQ multiplex PCR; TCRdb's version includes in-frame clones alone and lacks a portion of them. The data show some 4,600 clones, 87% seen once. Source material: FFPE invasive lung adenocarcinoma tissue. The receptors were gathered from a person in their fifties with lung adenocarcinoma. CDR3s include the opening cysteine and the closing phenylalanine or tryptophan. A D gene is named only where the DNA matches it firmly. A clone size is listed for some rows: how often the clone was seen (once, few, many), or a class if it is expanded.

NA NA TRBJ2-1 TRBV29-1 CSVYSGDNEQFF TGCAGCGTATACTCAGGGGACAATGAGCAGTTCTTC
NA NA TRBJ2-2 TRBV19 CASNKGRATGELFF TGTGCCTCCAATAAGGGCAGGGCGACCGGGGAGCTGTTTTTT
NA NA TRBJ1-5 TRBV28 CASSLGAHRQVDGRKPQHF TGTGCCAGCAGTTTAGGAGCCCACCGACAGGTGGACGGGCGTAAGCCCCAGCATTTT
NA NA TRBJ2-6 TRBV4-3 CASSPHWTNSGANVLTF TGCGCCAGCAGCCCTCACTGGACAAACTCTGGGGCCAACGTCCTGACTTTC
large NA TRBJ2-5 TRBV11-2 CASSFAGSPQETQYF TGTGCCAGCAGCTTTGCGGGATCCCCCCAAGAGACCCAGTACTTC
NA TRBD2 TRBJ2-7 TRBV5-1 CASSLVPPNAGGRAGEQYF TGCGCCAGCAGCTTGGTACCCCCCAACGCGGGAGGTAGGGCTGGGGAGCAGTACTTC
NA NA TRBJ2-2 TRBV9 CASSVVSVTGELFF TGTGCCAGCAGCGTAGTGTCTGTCACCGGGGAGCTGTTTTTT
once TRBD1 TRBJ1-5 TRBV19 CASRKDLDRGNQPQHF TGTGCCAGTCGAAAAGATCTGGACAGGGGCAATCAGCCCCAGCATTTT
NA NA TRBJ2-5 TRBV14 CASSQSRGLETQYF TGTGCCAGCAGCCAAAGTCGGGGTTTGGAGACCCAGTACTTC
NA NA TRBJ2-1 TRBV30 CASPGPYNEQFF TGTGCCTCCCCGGGACCCTACAATGAGCAGTTCTTC
NA TRBD2 TRBJ2-3 TRBV9 CASSAGMGLVDTQYF TGTGCCAGCAGCGCGGGAATGGGACTAGTAGATACGCAGTATTTT
NA NA TRBJ1-4 TRBV11-2 CASSLNWGVNEKLFF TGTGCCAGCAGCCTCAATTGGGGTGTTAATGAAAAACTGTTTTTT
NA NA TRBJ1-5 TRBV6-5 CATGVDQPQHF TGTGCCACCGGGGTAGATCAGCCCCAGCATTTT
NA TRBD1 TRBJ1-2 TRBV5-1 CASSPGTGSYGYTF TGCGCCAGCAGCCCCGGGACAGGGTCCTATGGCTACACCTTC
NA NA TRBJ2-5 TRBV7-9 CASSTRETQYF TGTGCCAGCAGCACACGAGAGACCCAGTACTTC
NA TRBD2 TRBJ2-7 TRBV6-5 CASSYLREGGGNEQYF TGTGCCAGCAGTTACCTACGGGAGGGCGGGGGGAACGAGCAGTACTTC
NA NA TRBJ2-3 TRBV19 CASGRRDTQYF TGTGCCAGTGGTAGGAGAGATACGCAGTATTTT
NA NA TRBJ2-1 TRBV20-1 CSARGGNEQFF TGCAGTGCTAGGGGCGGCAATGAGCAGTTCTTC
once TRBD2 TRBJ2-5 TRBV19 CASSFGLGETQYF TGTGCCAGTAGTTTCGGACTAGGGGAGACCCAGTACTTC
NA NA TRBJ1-1 TRBV18 CASSPPDQHTEAFF TGTGCCAGCTCACCACCGGACCAACACACTGAAGCTTTCTTT
NA TRBD2 TRBJ2-5 TRBV9 CASSDSAGGETQYF TGTGCCAGCAGCGACTCAGCGGGAGGGGAGACCCAGTACTTC
NA NA TRBJ2-2 TRBV6-5 CASSQGLLNTGELFF TGTGCCAGCAGCCAGGGACTCCTGAATACCGGGGAGCTGTTTTTT
NA NA TRBJ2-7 TRBV27 CASSLAGRPGEQYF TGTGCCAGCAGTTTAGCCGGGAGACCGGGCGAGCAGTACTTC
NA TRBD2 TRBJ2-7 TRBV7-2 CASSPGTISEQYF TGTGCCAGCAGCCCCGGGACTATAAGCGAGCAGTACTTC
few TRBD2 TRBJ2-1 TRBV28 CASSCLGGWGGNEQFF TGTGCCAGCAGTTGCCTGGGGGGGTGGGGAGGCAATGAGCAGTTCTTC
NA TRBD1 TRBJ2-7 TRBV11-2 CASSLERGPTYEQYF TGTGCCAGCAGCTTAGAAAGGGGGCCGACCTACGAGCAGTACTTC
NA NA TRBJ1-5 TRBV2 CASILGKNQPQHF TGTGCCAGCATATTGGGGAAAAATCAGCCCCAGCATTTT
NA NA TRBJ2-5 TRBV18 CASPRGGLETQYF TGTGCCAGCCCCAGGGGGGGGCTTGAGACCCAGTACTTC